This T cell receptor (beta chain) emerged from a study of CD8+ T cells in alopecia areata (dated by TCRdb to 2017 to 2018). Regarding the complete study: In both human patients and the C3H/HeJ mouse model, the study applied high-throughput TCRbeta sequencing to look at T cell clonal expansion in alopecia areata. In humans, TCRbeta sequencing was performed on scalp tissue and on sorted CD4+ and CD8+ peripheral blood T cells from healthy controls and from patients with patchy or totalis/universalis alopecia areata. Scalp clonality was compared across normal scalp (n=4), patchy alopecia areata scalp (n=8), and alopecia totalis/universalis scalp (n=8). RNA was obtained with the PAXgene miRNA kit for fixed scalp, the miRNeasy kit for PBMCs, and the RNeasy kit for mouse skin. TCRbeta CDR3 regions were amplified by immunoSEQ multiplex PCR with 35 Vbeta forward and 13 Jbeta reverse primers.

With regard to this clone: What antigen it recognizes has not been identified. Base-call qualities are not available, and no considerably larger clone is one nucleotide away.

Counted from cysteine to phenylalanine, this CDR3 has 10 amino acids. The retained sequence is limited to the CDR3, 30 bases, with the frame set at the first base. CDR1 and CDR2, looked up from the germline V gene, are SQVTM and ANQGSEA. V is pared back by 2 bases and J by 7 bases, with 5 bases lying between the germline termini. Here is what the overall study found, with its caveats: Scalp TCR repertoire analysis is complicated because resident alphabeta T cells in normal human skin are also sequenced, whereas mouse skin is dominated by gammadelta T cells. Compared with mice, TCR sequences shared between patients were less clear, possibly partly because of HLA diversity across the patient population. Compared with normal scalp, lesional scalp had higher clonality and more expanded CD8+ clones, particularly in alopecia totalis/universalis, a pattern that suggests antigenic drive.

The library came from the immunoSEQ multiplex PCR assay. RNA was extracted from all samples and reverse transcribed into cDNA as template for TCR sequencing. SuperScript III was used to make first-strand cDNA, primed with a 2:1 mix of oligo-dT and random hexamers. A synthetic immune receptor repertoire was used to gauge amplification bias, and whatever bias remained was removed computationally. Per the authors' processing: Raw reads were preprocessed to remove errors, and CDR3 was defined according to IMGT conventions as the region from the conserved cysteine to phenylalanine. Clonality was computed as 1 minus the Shannon entropy, with the entropy normalized by log2 of the number of productive unique TCRs. Whether each scalp clone was CD4 or CD8 was inferred by checking scalp TCRbeta sequences against the CD4 and CD8 repertoires from sorted blood. This is the immuneACCESS table as TCRdb keeps it, with only in-frame sequences that have V and J called. A part of the clones is gone; compared with another copy, unresolved V genes explain less than half, and the rest is unexplained. Clone size and the V and J calls come from that table; the DNA yielded D and trimming. The sample profile shows more than 95,000 clones; about 61% of them were found once. The ten top clones hold approximately 3% of the sample.

PBMCs were isolated by density centrifugation and stained for CD3, CD4 and CD8, and CD4+ and CD8+ T cells were sorted on a FACSAria. Scalp biopsies and blood samples were provided by unaffected controls. The chain employs TRBV29-1 and TRBJ1-2, with no confidently assigned D gene. The sequenced material came from CD4+ T cells sorted from blood. This TCR was recovered from a human donor in good health. The DNA reads as follows: TGCAGCGTTGAACCAGGTGGCTACACCTTC. Its protein product is CSVEPGGYTF. The full variable domain, with segments outside the CDR3 supplied by the reference TRBV29-1 and TRBJ1-2 proteins, appears as SAVISQKPSRDICQRGTSLTIQCQVDSQVTMMFWYRQQPGQSLTLIATANQGSEATYESGFVIDKFPISRPNLTFSTLTVSNMSPEDSSIYLCSVEPGGYTFGSGTRLTVV.